The 17 T cell receptor beta chains presented below share a single source sample, sequenced in a study of beta chain features in type 1 diabetes. Expressed TCRB transcripts got sequenced, as all isolated RNA was reverse transcribed. This table comes from immunoSEQ multiplex PCR, and its TCRdb copy is limited to in-frame clones, with some not included. The profile shows about 170,000 clones, about 7.9% of them singletons. The antigens these receptors bind are not known. Study-wide results and limits: Shorter TCRB CDR3s, moderately but significantly so, marked every one of the four CD4+ subsets in Type 1 diabetes patients.

Sequenced material: central memory CD4+ T cells from blood. The origin of the receptors is a young man with type 1 diabetes.

Only a few counts were recorded for this clone. V usage is TRBV5-1 and J usage is TRBJ2-7, with 10 bases identical to TRBD1. V trimming: 4 bases; J trimming: 6 bases; junction bases outside the gene matches: 4. The CDR3 has 13 amino acids. CDR1 SGHRS and CDR2 YFSETQ come from the germline V gene. The CDR3 nucleotides read TGCGCCAGCAGCGCAGGACAGGGGGGCGAGCAGTACTTC. It codes for CASSAGQGGEQYF.

This clone was detected only a few times. V usage is TRBV14 and J usage is TRBJ1-6; a possible D gene is TRBD1 (5 bases). Trimming took 4 bases from V and 5 from J, leaving 12 bases between them. Germline CDR1 reads SGHDN; CDR2 reads FVKESK. The CDR3 extends over 15 amino acids. CDR3 DNA: TGTGCCAGCAGCCGCGGGGGACTGAATAATTCACCCCTCCACTTT. It codes for CASSRGGLNNSPLHF.

This clone came up many times. Other DNA sequences of this sample code for an identical CDR3. The rearrangement joins TRBV11-2 to TRBJ2-1, with 8 positions matching TRBD1. Germline V gives CDR1 SGHAT, CDR2 FQNNGV. CDR3 size: 15 residues. Trimming cost V 0 bases and J 2 bases; bases outside gene matches: 0. The CDR3 coding sequence is TGTGCCAGCAGCTTAGACAGGGGGCCCTACAATGAGCAGTTCTTC. Translated: CASSLDRGPYNEQFF.

This clone was counted between two and nine times. V gene TRBV5-1 combines with J gene TRBJ2-7, with TRBD2 matching 8 bases. Per the germline V gene, CDR1 is SGHRS and CDR2 is YFSETQ. Trimming cost V 4 bases and J 1 base; bases outside gene matches: 10. The CDR3 sequence is 16 residues long. In DNA form, the CDR3 reads TGCGCCAGCAGCCCCAGTGGGACTAGGTTATCCTACGAGCAGTACTTC. The encoded protein is CASSPSGTRLSYEQYF.

The V and J genes are TRBV5-4 and TRBJ2-1; the match to TRBD2 covers 8 bases. The length of the CDR3 is 16 residues. V lost 4 bases, J lost 6 bases, and 12 bases stayed unmatched. Germline-derived CDR1 and CDR2 are SGHNT and YYREEE (reference sequence). This CDR3 reads CASSGPGSGRINEQFF. CDR3 bases: TGTGCCAGCAGCGGGCCAGGGAGCGGGAGAATCAATGAGCAGTTCTTC.

The chain joins TRBV4-3 to TRBJ1-2; D is unresolved. V lost 0 bases and J 4 bases, leaving 12 bases between the germline ends. Germline V gene data show CDR1 as LGHNA and CDR2 as YSLEER. This CDR3 is built from 15 residues. The CDR3 DNA reads TGCGCCAGCAGCCAAGATTTTCTACAGTCCTATGGCTACACCTTC. This translates into CASSQDFLQSYGYTF.

The chain uses TRBV7-2 and TRBJ2-2; 8 nucleotides match TRBD2. Germline loops: CDR1 SGHTA, CDR2 FQGNSA. The CDR3 extends over 14 amino acids. Trimming cost V 3 bases and J 6 bases; bases outside gene matches: 3. CDR3 DNA: TGTGCCAGCAGCTTTAGCGGGGAGGCCGGGGAGCTGTTTTTT. Translated, it gives CASSFSGEAGELFF.

This chain connects TRBV6-1 to TRBJ1-6; TRBD1 matches at 7 bases. The trim removed 1 base at V and 10 bases at J, leaving 7 bases unmatched. From germline, CDR1 is MNHNS and CDR2 SASEGT. This CDR3 spans 15 amino acids. For the CDR3, the DNA is TGTGCCAGCAGTGAAGGGTACAGGGGACGATCACCCCTCCACTTT. This gives the protein CASSEGYRGRSPLHF.

A few counts support this clone. The chain has TRBV5-1 and TRBJ2-7, with TRBD1 matching 9 bases. In germline, CDR1 is SGHRS, CDR2 YFSETQ. The CDR3 spans 15 residues. Trimming removed 0 bases from V and 4 bases from J; junction bases left unmatched: 5. Here the CDR3 DNA reads TGCGCCAGCAGCTTGGTGACCGGACAGGGGTACGAGCAGTACTTC. Translation: CASSLVTGQGYEQYF.

This clone was observed a handful of times. The chain links TRBV7-9 to TRBJ2-5; D possibly corresponds to TRBD1 (5 bases). The length of the CDR3 is 15 residues. Germline CDR1 reads SEHNR; CDR2 reads FQNEAQ (reference sequence). Trimming removed 0 bases from V and 5 bases from J, with 13 bases in between. In DNA, the CDR3 is TGTGCCAGCAGCTTAGCGCAGGGCCACGGGGAGACCCAGTACTTC. Protein sequence: CASSLAQGHGETQYF.

The table lists this clone with a few counts. Sequence at one end of the junction differs from germline and may be a read error. The chain joins TRBV27 to TRBJ2-1; 8 bases align to TRBD2. The CDR3 is 17 residues long. Germline loops: CDR1 MNHEY, CDR2 SMNVEV (reference sequence). This CDR3 is CASSLISTSGFYYEQFF. The CDR3 DNA follows: TGTGCCAGCAGTTTAATATCAACTAGCGGCTTCTACTATGAGCAGTTCTTC.

This chain uses TRBV9 with TRBJ2-1; 7 nucleotides line up with TRBD2. V trimming: 3 bases; J trimming: 2 bases; junction bases outside the gene matches: 2. The germline CDR1 and CDR2 sequences are SGDLS and YYNGEE. The CDR3 has 14 amino acids. CDR3 DNA sequence: TGTGCCAGCAGCGCGACTAGCACCTACAATGAGCAGTTCTTC. Protein: CASSATSTYNEQFF.

The chain is built from TRBV5-4 and TRBJ2-3; 13 bases map to TRBD2. The germline CDR1 and CDR2 sequences are SGHNT and YYREEE (reference sequence). This CDR3 contains 16 residues. J was trimmed by 5 bases and V by 5 bases; bases with no gene match: 8. In nucleotides, the CDR3 is TGTGCCAGCAGACCAGGACTAGCGGGAGTCGGAGATACGCAGTATTTT. Residues: CASRPGLAGVGDTQYF.

J is TRBJ2-1 and V is TRBV5-4; a weak D match, TRBD2 (6 bases). V lost 4 bases, J lost 4 bases, and 12 bases lay in between. The CDR3 sequence is 14 residues long. The germline CDR1 and CDR2 sequences are SGHNT and YYREEE (reference sequence). CDR3 in amino acids: CASSAGTPYNEQFF. In nucleotides, the CDR3 is TGTGCCAGCAGCGCCGGGACTCCTTACAATGAGCAGTTCTTC.

This chain links TRBV27 with TRBJ2-3; D ambiguous. V shed 7 bases and J shed 7 bases, with 15 bases lying between them. The germline CDR1 and CDR2 sequences are MNHEY and SMNVEV (reference sequence). The CDR3 runs 13 residues. The CDR3 spells CASTPHAVNTQYF. In DNA, the CDR3 is TGTGCCAGCACTCCCCACGCGGTCAATACGCAGTATTTT.

This clone has at least ten counts. The chain joins TRBV7-9 to TRBJ1-1; D not certain. Germline assignment: CDR1 SEHNR and CDR2 FQNEAQ (reference sequence). This CDR3 is 13 amino acids long. Trimming removed 7 bases from V and 6 bases from J, with 15 bases in between. The DNA for the CDR3 is TGTGCCAGCATTCGGCAGGCTGGCGCTGAAGCTTTCTTT. Its translation: CASIRQAGAEAFF.

This clone was picked up a small number of times. The chain joins TRBV6-5 to TRBJ1-2; D is perhaps TRBD1 (6 bases). CDR3 length: 14 amino acids. Germline V gene sequence: CDR1 MNHEY, CDR2 SVGAGI. Trimming left V 5 bases short and J 7 bases short, with 17 bases between. The CDR3 nucleotides read TGTGCCAGCAGTAGAAACAGGGATGATAGTGGCTACACCTTC. Translating it yields CASSRNRDDSGYTF.